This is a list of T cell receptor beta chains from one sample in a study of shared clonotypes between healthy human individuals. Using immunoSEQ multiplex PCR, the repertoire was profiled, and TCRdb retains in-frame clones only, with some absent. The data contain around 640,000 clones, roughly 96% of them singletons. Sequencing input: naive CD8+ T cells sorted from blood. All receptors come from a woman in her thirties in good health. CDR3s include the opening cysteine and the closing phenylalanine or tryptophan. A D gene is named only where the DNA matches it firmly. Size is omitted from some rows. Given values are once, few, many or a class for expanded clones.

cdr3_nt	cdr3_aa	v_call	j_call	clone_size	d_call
TGTGCCAGCAGTGATCCGCCTGTGCCCGATCGCTGGCAGTACTTC	CASSDPPVPDRWQYF	TRBV2	TRBJ2-7	-	-
TGTGCCAGCAGCCCGTTGGGCCCTTTAAACACCGGGGAGCTGTTTTTT	CASSPLGPLNTGELFF	TRBV9	TRBJ2-2	-	-
TGTGCTAGTGGTTTGGTACTAGCGGGAGGGATCCAAGAGACCCAGTACTTC	CASGLVLAGGIQETQYF	TRBV12-5	TRBJ2-5	-	TRBD2
TGTGCCAGCAGCCAGGGGGATACGCAGTATTTT	CASSQGDTQYF	TRBV11-3	TRBJ2-3	-	-
TGTGCAAGTCCCGGACCCACAGTCCCAAGATATGGCTACACCTTC	CASPGPTVPRYGYTF	TRBV12-2	TRBJ1-2	-	-
TGTGCCAGTGGGAATTATCAGCCCCAGCATTTT	CASGNYQPQHF	TRBV6-5	TRBJ1-5	-	-
TGCAGTGCTTTTCAGGGGGAAGCTTTCTTT	CSAFQGEAFF	TRBV20-1	TRBJ1-1	-	-
TGTGCCAGCAGCTCCCCGAGGGCGGGGTATGGCTACACCTTC	CASSSPRAGYGYTF	TRBV5-6	TRBJ1-2	once	-
TGTGCCAGCAGCTTAGAGTGGGCACTAGCGGGAGAAGACAATGAGCAGTTCTTC	CASSLEWALAGEDNEQFF	TRBV7-9	TRBJ2-1	-	TRBD2
TGTGCCAGCAGCCCCGGACAGGGAAGGTATCAGCCCCAGCATTTT	CASSPGQGRYQPQHF	TRBV28	TRBJ1-5	-	TRBD1
TGTGCCAGCAGCTCCCTAGATGATAATACGCAGTATTTT	CASSSLDDNTQYF	TRBV5-4	TRBJ2-3	-	-
TGTGCCAGCAGTCCAGGGGGCGGGTACGAGCAGTACTTC	CASSPGGGYEQYF	TRBV27	TRBJ2-7	-	TRBD1
TGTGCCAGCAGCGTAGGAGGGTCCTCCTACGAGCAGTACTTC	CASSVGGSSYEQYF	TRBV9	TRBJ2-7	-	-
TGTGCCAGCAGTGCACCGGGACAGCTCTACGAGCAGTACTTC	CASSAPGQLYEQYF	TRBV28	TRBJ2-7	-	TRBD1
TGTGCCAGCAGCTTAGAATTTAGCGGGAGGGAGACCCAGTACTTC	CASSLEFSGRETQYF	TRBV11-2	TRBJ2-5	-	TRBD2
TGCGCCAGCAGCTTGGAAGGGGGTCTGGACCAAGAGACCCAGTACTTC	CASSLEGGLDQETQYF	TRBV5-1	TRBJ2-5	-	-
TGTGCCAGCAGCTCTGACAGGGGCGGTCAGCCCCAGCATTTT	CASSSDRGGQPQHF	TRBV5-4	TRBJ1-5	-	TRBD1
TGTGCCAGCAGTTTAGGGACGACCTACGAGCAGTACTTC	CASSLGTTYEQYF	TRBV27	TRBJ2-7	-	-
TGTGCCAGCAGTTCTACAGGGAGCTCCTACGAGCAGTACTTC	CASSSTGSSYEQYF	TRBV27	TRBJ2-7	once	-
TGTGCCAGCAGTGAACATTTTCGTTTTTTACAGCATAGCAATCAGCCCCAGCATTTT	CASSEHFRFLQHSNQPQHF	TRBV2	TRBJ1-5	-	-
TGTGCCAGTAGCCCGGGACAGGGGGCTTACTACGAGCAGTACTTC	CASSPGQGAYYEQYF	TRBV19	TRBJ2-7	-	TRBD1
TGTGCCAGCAGCTCCCGGGACAGTGATATTCAGTCCTACGAGCAGTACTTC	CASSSRDSDIQSYEQYF	TRBV7-8	TRBJ2-7	-	TRBD1
TGTGCCAGCAGCTTGGACAGGGGAGCCTACGAGCAGTACTTC	CASSLDRGAYEQYF	TRBV5-5	TRBJ2-7	-	TRBD1
TGTGCCAGCAGCGCGGAGACCCTCCCGGACATTCAGTACTTC	CASSAETLPDIQYF	TRBV6-5	TRBJ2-4	-	-
TGTGCCAGCAGTACCGGGACAGGGACGAATCAGCCCCAGCATTTT	CASSTGTGTNQPQHF	TRBV2	TRBJ1-5	-	TRBD1
TGTGCCAGCAGTTTAGGCCCCGTTTTGGGAGGGAGGCATGAAGCTTTCTTT	CASSLGPVLGGRHEAFF	TRBV28	TRBJ1-1	once	-
TGTGCCAGCAGCCAAGATAATTGGGGGGCAGGGTATGGCTACACCTTC	CASSQDNWGAGYGYTF	TRBV4-2	TRBJ1-2	-	-
TGTGCCAGAAGCCCGCGGGACGGGACAGGGGGGTCGAAAGAGACCCAGTACTTC	CARSPRDGTGGSKETQYF	TRBV5-3	TRBJ2-5	-	TRBD1
TGCGCCAGCAGCCCTCGGGAAACGGGAGGTTCCTACGAGCAGTACTTC	CASSPRETGGSYEQYF	TRBV4-1	TRBJ2-7	-	TRBD2
TGTGCCACCGGACTAGCGGGAGGACGCACAGATACGCAGTATTTT	CATGLAGGRTDTQYF	TRBV7-9	TRBJ2-3	-	TRBD2
TGTGCCAGCAGCCTACGGGAGGAGCAGTACTTC	CASSLREEQYF	TRBV11-2	TRBJ2-7	-	-
TGTGCCAGCAGCCCCCCCTTGACTAGGGCAGAGACCCAGTACTTC	CASSPPLTRAETQYF	TRBV5-6	TRBJ2-5	-	-
TGTGCCAGCAGTGAAACTGGACAGGGGGTCGCTGAAGCTTTCTTT	CASSETGQGVAEAFF	TRBV2	TRBJ1-1	-	TRBD1
TGCGCCAGCAGCCATTATAGCGGGTGGACCTACGAGCAGTACTTC	CASSHYSGWTYEQYF	TRBV4-1	TRBJ2-7	-	TRBD2
TGTGCCAGCAGTCCAGGGACAGGGCGAGAGCAGTACTTC	CASSPGTGREQYF	TRBV27	TRBJ2-7	once	TRBD1
TGTGCCAGCAGTTTAAGCGGGAGCCACGAGCAGTACTTC	CASSLSGSHEQYF	TRBV27	TRBJ2-7	-	TRBD2
TGCGCCAGCAGCCAAGGAGGTCCCGGGGAGCTGTTTTTT	CASSQGGPGELFF	TRBV4-1	TRBJ2-2	-	-
TGCGCCAGCAGCCCTTGGGGGGGAAACACCATATATTTT	CASSPWGGNTIYF	TRBV5-1	TRBJ1-3	-	-
TGTGCCAGCAGCGTATGGGGACAGGGTGGTTCATATACGCAGTATTTT	CASSVWGQGGSYTQYF	TRBV2	TRBJ2-3	once	TRBD1
TGTGCCAGCAGCCTAGCGGGAGTTGGCTACAATGAGCAGTTCTTC	CASSLAGVGYNEQFF	TRBV7-9	TRBJ2-1	-	TRBD2
TGCAGCGTCCAAGAGGCAGGGAGGAACACCGGGGAGCTGTTTTTT	CSVQEAGRNTGELFF	TRBV29-1	TRBJ2-2	-	-
TGTGCCAGCAGCGGCCCCGAACCTCAGGGGGTAATTCAAGAGACCCAGTACTTC	CASSGPEPQGVIQETQYF	TRBV5-6	TRBJ2-5	-	TRBD1
TGCGCCAGCAGCCCAGCCCTAGGGGCTTACAATGAGCAGTTCTTC	CASSPALGAYNEQFF	TRBV4-1	TRBJ2-1	-	-
TGTGCCAGCAGCTCTGAATTAGCCTCCGGGGATGAGCAGTTCTTC	CASSSELASGDEQFF	TRBV7-6	TRBJ2-1	-	-